This T cell receptor (beta chain) is from a study of CD8 T cells in ankylosing spondylitis. With respect to this clonotype: Its antigen is unknown.

In TCRdb, the 5' RACE reads were re-called with MiXCR into one record per CDR3 protein. There are around 220,000 distinct CDR3 sequences in the sample; about a sixth occur only once, and about two fifths lies in the top ten. This CDR3 contains 16 residues. Germline V gene data show CDR1 as LGHNA and CDR2 as YSLEER. V lost 0 bases to trimming and J lost 2 bases, with 12 bases between them. General observations from the study: Roughly 8 highly homologous variants formed a TCR beta motif that appeared characteristic of ankylosing spondylitis blood.

The rearrangement links TRBV4-3 to TRBJ2-3, with D hard to call. The receptor's source is a male donor with ankylosing spondylitis. Sequenced sample: blood, either unsorted or a sorted T cell fraction (not recorded which). The CDR3 sequence: CASSQDRASFTDTQYF. The CDR3 DNA sequence: TGCGCCAGCAGCCAAGATCGGGCATCCTTCACAGATACGCAGTATTTT.